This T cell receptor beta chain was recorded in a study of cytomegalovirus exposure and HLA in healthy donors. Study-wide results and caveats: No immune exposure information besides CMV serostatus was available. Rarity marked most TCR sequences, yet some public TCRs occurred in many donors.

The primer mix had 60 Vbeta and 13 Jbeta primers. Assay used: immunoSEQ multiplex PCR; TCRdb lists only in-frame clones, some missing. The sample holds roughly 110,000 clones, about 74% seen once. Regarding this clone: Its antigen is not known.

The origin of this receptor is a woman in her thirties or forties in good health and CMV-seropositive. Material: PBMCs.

Written as DNA, the CDR3 is TGTGCCAGCAGCTTGGCCCATGTCGAGGGTAAAGAGACCCAGTACTTC. Translation gives CASSLAHVEGKETQYF. This sequence joins TRBV5-4 and TRBJ2-5, with a weak D call TRBD2 (5 bases). Trimming left V 0 bases short and J 3 bases short, with 15 bases between. This CDR3 comprises 16 residues. From germline, CDR1 is SGHNT and CDR2 YYREEE (reference sequence).